The sequence of this T cell receptor beta chain was determined in a study of T cell repertoires in cytomegalovirus infection. As for the study in general: It was recently identified HLA-C-restricted and well-studied HLA-B-restricted CMV epitopes that the study used. Shared public TCR beta signatures pointed to both CMV infection and a matching HLA type.

TCRdb re-derived calls from the reads in MiXCR, one entry per CDR3 protein. The repertoire holds about 900,000 distinct CDR3 sequences, with roughly 30% as singletons. The J segment lost 5 bases and the V segment lost 1 base, leaving 10 bases of the junction unmatched. CDR3 length: 16 amino acids. Germline values: CDR1 MDHEN, CDR2 SYDVKM. As to this clonotype: Its specificity is not known.

The sequencing here drew on cultured CD8+ T cells from PBMCs, taken from culture after CMV antigen stimulation. V usage is TRBV28 and J usage is TRBJ2-5; 7 bases map to TRBD2. This receptor was obtained from a human donor in good health (CMV status not recorded). Some clones in this sample may be carry-over from other donors' samples. CDR3 bases: TGTGCCAGCAGTTTATTCGGCGGGGGATTGGAGGAGACCCAGTACTTC. Encoded protein: CASSLFGGGLEETQYF. Together with reference TRBV28 and TRBJ2-5, the CDR3 gives the full variable domain: DVKVTQSSRYLVKRTGEKVFLECVQDMDHENMFWYRQDPGLGLRLIYFSYDVKMKEKGDIPEGYSVSREKKERFSLILESASTNQTSMYLCASSLFGGGLEETQYFGPGTRLLVL.